The 20 T cell receptor beta chains given below trace back to one sample, sequenced in a study of technical replicates of blood from a few donors. Produced via immunoSEQ multiplex PCR; TCRdb's table is partial and in-frame only. The sample includes 75,000 to 90,000 clones, roughly 93% seen only once; the top ten take under 0.3%. The sample was T cells isolated from PBMCs. The origin of the receptors is a human donor in good health.

The V call is TRBV5-4, the J call TRBJ2-2, with TRBD2 matching over 9 bases. CDR1 is SGHNT and CDR2 is YYREEE in the germline V gene (reference sequence). This CDR3 comprises 15 residues. Trimming removed 4 bases from V and 2 bases from J; junction bases left unmatched: 3. CDR3 coding DNA: TGTGCCAGCAGCCTACTAGCGGGTAACACCGGGGAGCTGTTTTTT. Residues: CASSLLAGNTGELFF.

The chain uses TRBV19 and TRBJ1-5; 8 nucleotides agree with TRBD1. V trimming: 5 bases; J trimming: 5 bases; junction bases outside the gene matches: 2. CDR3 length: 13 residues. The V gene's germline CDR1 is LNHDA and CDR2 SQIVND (reference sequence). The DNA of the CDR3 is TGTGCCAGTAGTGTGGACAGGGATCAGCCCCAGCATTTT. Protein: CASSVDRDQPQHF.

The V call is TRBV5-6, the J call TRBJ2-1, with D uncertain. Germline loops: CDR1 SGHDT, CDR2 YYEEEE. The V and J ends lost 4 bases and 4 bases respectively, with 12 bases between them. This CDR3 spans 14 amino acids. In DNA form, the CDR3 reads TGTGCCAGCAGCCCTCGCCGCAGATACAATGAGCAGTTCTTC. This translates into CASSPRRRYNEQFF.

This rearrangement joins TRBV6-5 to TRBJ1-1; possible D gene TRBD1, 5 bases. Germline V gene lookup returns CDR1 MNHEY and CDR2 SVGAGI. V was cut by 0 bases and J by 5 bases, with 10 bases left in between. This CDR3 contains 14 residues. The CDR3 DNA reads as TGTGCCAGCAGTTACTCGAAGGGGTATACTGAAGCTTTCTTT. Its protein is CASSYSKGYTEAFF.

The chain joins TRBV28 to TRBJ2-7, with 7 nucleotides matching TRBD1. This CDR3 spans 13 amino acids. V lost 7 bases to trimming and J lost 6 bases; unmatched junction nucleotides: 9. CDR1 and CDR2 from the germline V gene are MDHEN and SYDVKM. This CDR3 reads CASTLTGAAEQYF. In DNA, the CDR3 is TGTGCCAGCACCCTAACAGGGGCGGCCGAGCAGTACTTC.

The chain has TRBV11-3 and TRBJ2-7, with 8 bases aligning to TRBD1. The CDR3 covers 15 residues. J lost 2 bases, V lost 6 bases, and 9 bases had no gene match. CDR1 is SGHNT, CDR2 YENEEA, per germline. The CDR3 spells CASSPARGHPYEQYF. The CDR3 DNA reads as TGTGCCAGCAGTCCCGCCAGGGGGCACCCCTACGAGCAGTACTTC.

The rearrangement joins TRBV5-1 to TRBJ2-5, with 10 bases identical to TRBD2. The CDR3 has 15 amino acids. The V segment lost 0 bases and the J segment 2 bases; nucleotides outside the gene matches: 1. Looked up from germline, CDR1 is SGHRS and CDR2 is YFSETQ. The CDR3 bases are TGCGCCAGCAGCTTGGGGACTAGCGGACAAGAGACCCAGTACTTC. It encodes CASSLGTSGQETQYF.

The V and J genes are TRBV13 and TRBJ1-2, with D possibly TRBD1 on 5 matching bases. V lost 3 bases, J lost 8 bases, and 16 bases lay in between. CDR3 length: 14 residues. The germline gives CDR1 PRHDT, CDR2 FYEKMQ (reference sequence). The CDR3 sequence: CASSLDGGAFGYTF. CDR3 nucleotide sequence: TGTGCCAGCAGCTTGGACGGAGGGGCTTTCGGCTACACCTTC.

The chain recombines TRBV7-9 with TRBJ2-7; D is undetermined. Trimming removed 4 bases from V and 0 bases from J, with 16 bases in between. The CDR3 runs 16 residues. CDR1 SEHNR and CDR2 FQNEAQ come from the germline V gene (reference sequence). This CDR3 is CASSSRSGSRSYEQYF. In DNA form, the CDR3 reads TGTGCCAGCAGCTCTAGAAGTGGCAGCCGCTCCTACGAGCAGTACTTC.

The chain uses TRBV6-5 and TRBJ1-2, with D possibly matching TRBD1 (5 bases). Germline lookup yields CDR1 MNHEY and CDR2 SVGAGI. V was pared by 4 bases and J by 0 bases, with 9 bases between. The CDR3 covers 14 residues. Written as DNA, the CDR3 is TGTGCCAGCAGTTGGCGGGGGGCTAACTATGGCTACACCTTC. Encoded protein: CASSWRGANYGYTF.

In this sample, this clone turned up once. One end of the junction does not line up with germline, which may come from a read error. The chain uses TRBV7-7 and TRBJ2-1, with 8 bases matching TRBD2. Germline values: CDR1 SSHAT, CDR2 FNYEAQ (reference sequence). The CDR3 length is 15 residues. CDR3 DNA sequence: TGTGCTAGCAGCCCCTCGGGGGGGACCTACAATGAGCAGTTCTTC. This gives the protein CASSPSGGTYNEQFF.

A word on this clone: A junction boundary mismatches the germline segment, possibly from a read error. V and J are TRBV27 and TRBJ2-7, with 7 bases aligning to TRBD1. CDR1 is MNHEY and CDR2 is SMNVEV in the germline V gene (reference sequence). The CDR3 totals 13 residues. In DNA form, the CDR3 reads TGTGCCAGCTCCAAAGAGATACCGGGACAGCATAGTTTC. It specifies CASSKEIPGQHSF.

The rearrangement uses TRBV19 and TRBJ1-2; D is undetermined. Germline CDR1 and CDR2: LNHDA and SQIVND (reference sequence). V shed 10 bases and J shed 1 base, with 13 bases lying between them. This CDR3 is 13 amino acids long. DNA for the CDR3: TGTGCCACACGCTCCTCGGGTAACTATGGCTACACCTTC. Translating it yields CATRSSGNYGYTF.

This clone was picked up one time. The rearrangement joins TRBV4-1 to TRBJ2-1; a weak D match, TRBD1 (6 bases). The CDR3 sequence is 16 residues long. Germline CDR1 and CDR2: MGHRA and YSYEKL. V was shortened by 0 bases and J by 5 bases, with 14 bases between the two germline ends. CDR3 DNA: TGCGCCAGCAGCCAAGAAAGGGGGTCCCACGACAATGAGCAGTTCTTC. As protein: CASSQERGSHDNEQFF.

This clone has only one observation. The chain recombines TRBV7-8 with TRBJ1-5; TRBD1 aligns across 9 bases. J lost 4 bases, V lost 4 bases, and 11 bases had no gene match. CDR1 and CDR2 (germline): SGHVS, FQNEAQ. CDR3 length: 17 residues. The CDR3 spells CASSYVPGQGSNQPQHF. The CDR3 nucleotides read TGTGCCAGCAGCTACGTCCCGGGACAGGGTTCTAATCAGCCCCAGCATTTT.

The CDR3 loop reads CAISERGTGELFF. CDR3 sequence (DNA): TGTGCCATCAGTGAAAGGGGGACCGGGGAGCTGTTTTTT. V gene TRBV10-3 combines with J gene TRBJ2-2; tentatively, D is TRBD1 (6 bases). CDR3 size: 13 residues. Per the germline V gene, CDR1 is ENHRY and CDR2 is SYGVKD. V gave up 3 bases and J gave up 5 bases, with 7 bases separating them.

The chain carries TRBV5-1 and TRBJ2-1, with TRBD2 matching 7 bases. Unmatched junction bases numbered 5, after V lost 4 bases and J lost 1 base. CDR3 length: 15 amino acids. In germline, CDR1 is SGHRS, CDR2 YFSETQ. This CDR3 is CASSLSGESYNEQFF. The CDR3, as DNA: TGCGCCAGCAGCCTCAGCGGGGAATCCTACAATGAGCAGTTCTTC. The full variable domain, completed using reference TRBV5-1 and TRBJ2-1, is KAGVTQTPRYLIKTRGQQVTLSCSPISGHRSVSWYQQTPGQGLQFLFEYFSETQRNKGNFPGRFSGRQFSNSRSEMNVSTLELGDSALYLCASSLSGESYNEQFFGPGTRLTVL.

The rearrangement links TRBV28 to TRBJ2-7; TRBD2 agrees at 8 bases. In germline, CDR1 is MDHEN, CDR2 SYDVKM. The V and J ends lost 5 bases and 2 bases, in that order; junction bases with no gene match: 2. The CDR3 length is 13 residues. CDR3 nucleotides: TGTGCCAGCAGTCGGGGGGGTACCTACGAGCAGTACTTC. It yields the protein CASSRGGTYEQYF.

The chain recombines TRBV9 with TRBJ1-1, with 9 bases that match TRBD1. The germline CDR1 and CDR2 sequences are SGDLS and YYNGEE. The CDR3 covers 12 residues. The J segment lost 9 bases and the V segment lost 4 bases, leaving 4 bases of the junction unmatched. CDR3 amino acids: CASSQNRGQAFF. CDR3 nucleotides: TGTGCCAGCAGCCAGAACAGGGGGCAAGCTTTCTTT.

This chain connects TRBV5-1 to TRBJ2-7, with 7 bases matching TRBD1. The CDR3 contains 15 residues. V trimming: 5 bases; J trimming: 0 bases; junction bases outside the gene matches: 8. Germline V CDR1 and CDR2: SGHRS, YFSETQ. The CDR3 sequence is CASRPRQGRSYEQYF. CDR3 in DNA: TGCGCCAGCAGACCACGACAGGGCCGCTCCTACGAGCAGTACTTC.